This passage covers 16 T cell receptor beta chains from one sample sequenced in a study of T cells after posttransplantation cyclophosphamide. The method was immunoSEQ multiplex PCR; TCRdb's version includes in-frame clones alone and lacks a portion of them. This repertoire shows some 53,000 clones, just over 85% found once; its top ten account for about 2.7%. Specimen: PBMCs. These receptors all come from a man in his thirties or forties with a blood cancer, CMV-positive, and with a related stem cell donor.

The chain joins TRBV5-4 to TRBJ2-5; 9 nucleotides match TRBD1. Per germline, CDR1 SGHNT and CDR2 YYREEE (reference sequence). V lost 0 bases and J lost 5; bases outside the gene matches: 5. CDR3 length: 15 residues. In nucleotides, the CDR3 is TGTGCCAGCAGCTTGGCACAGGGGGCGCCGGAGACCCAGTACTTC. Residues: CASSLAQGAPETQYF.

V gene TRBV15 combines with J gene TRBJ2-1, with D tentatively TRBD1 (7 bases). CDR1 is LNHNV and CDR2 is YYDKDF in the germline V gene (reference sequence). Trimming left V 1 base short and J 6 bases short, with 16 bases between. The CDR3 runs 16 residues. As DNA, the CDR3 is TGTGCCACCAGCAGAGTTCGACAGGGAGGACGCAATGAGCAGTTCTTC. Translation gives CATSRVRQGGRNEQFF. Full variable domain (missing parts from reference TRBV15 and TRBJ2-1): DAMVIQNPRYQVTQFGKPVTLSCSQTLNHNVMYWYQQKSSQAPKLLFHYYDKDFNNEADTPDNFQSRRPNTSFCFLDIRSPGLGDTAMYLCATSRVRQGGRNEQFFGPGTRLTVL.

The V gene is TRBV5-1, the J gene TRBJ2-1; D not certain. This CDR3 contains 14 residues. V lost 0 bases to trimming and J lost 6 bases, with 10 bases between them. CDR1 and CDR2 from the germline V gene are SGHRS and YFSETQ. Written as DNA, the CDR3 is TGCGCCAGCAGCTTGGGACTCCGAATCAATGAGCAGTTCTTC. This encodes CASSLGLRINEQFF.

Here the CDR3 reads CASSLDSGRARETQYF. The DNA of the CDR3 is TGTGCCAGCAGCTTAGATAGCGGGAGGGCCCGAGAGACCCAGTACTTC. This rearrangement joins TRBV11-3 to TRBJ2-5; 11 bases align to TRBD2. Germline lookup yields CDR1 SGHNT and CDR2 YENEEA. After removal of 0 bases from V and 4 bases from J, the junction contained 4 bases not matched to a gene. The CDR3 runs 16 residues. Complete variable domain (other parts from reference TRBV11-3 and TRBJ2-5): EAGVVQSPRYKIIEKKQPVAFWCNPISGHNTLYWYLQNLGQGPELLIRYENEEAVDDSQLPKDRFSAERLKGVDSTLKIQPAELGDSAVYLCASSLDSGRARETQYFGPGTRLLVL.

The V and J genes are TRBV10-3 and TRBJ2-2; TRBD2 matches 14 bases. The CDR3 covers 15 residues. Germline CDR1 is ENHRY and CDR2 is SYGVKD. V shed 6 bases, J shed 8 bases, and the junction held 5 bases outside the gene matches. CDR3 nucleotides: TGTGCCATCAGGGGGACTAGCGGGAGTATAGGGGAGCTGTTTTTT. It codes for CAIRGTSGSIGELFF.

This rearrangement joins TRBV25-1 to TRBJ1-4; 11 bases align to TRBD1. The CDR3 spans 18 residues. The germline V gene has CDR1 MGHDK and CDR2 SYGVNS. The V segment lost 1 base and the J segment 8 bases; nucleotides outside the gene matches: 12. This chain's CDR3 is CASSELPGQGALREKLFF. CDR3 nucleotides: TGTGCCAGCAGTGAATTACCCGGACAGGGGGCTTTAAGAGAAAAACTGTTTTTT.

The chain is built from TRBV5-6 and TRBJ2-7; possible D gene TRBD2, 6 bases. The germline V and J ends were trimmed by 4 bases and 4 bases, with 15 bases remaining between them. Per the germline V gene, CDR1 is SGHDT and CDR2 is YYEEEE. The CDR3 is 14 residues long. The CDR3 DNA reads as TGTGCCAGCAGCCGCGGGACTTCCTCTTACGAGCAGTACTTC. Amino acids: CASSRGTSSYEQYF.

This chain uses TRBV20-1 with TRBJ2-3; perhaps TRBD2 as D (6 bases). This CDR3 has 11 residues. Germline V gene sequence: CDR1 DFQATT, CDR2 SNEGSKA (reference sequence). Trimming stripped 7 bases from V and 11 bases from J, with 16 bases between. DNA of the CDR3: TGCAGTGTCCCTAGCGACCCAAGGCAGTATTTT. Protein sequence: CSVPSDPRQYF.

The chain has TRBV7-9 and TRBJ2-7, with 10 bases fitting TRBD2. Germline values: CDR1 SEHNR, CDR2 FQNEAQ (reference sequence). The CDR3 consists of 16 residues. J gave up 6 bases and V 6 bases, and 14 bases lay outside the gene matches. CDR3 amino acids: CASSRLRTSGPPEQYF. Here the CDR3 DNA reads TGTGCCAGCAGTCGTCTGCGGACTAGCGGCCCCCCCGAGCAGTACTTC.

This clone was detected a few times. V gene TRBV9 combines with J gene TRBJ2-5; D is ambiguous. The CDR3 length is 13 residues. The V gene lost 0 bases and the J gene lost 5 bases, with 8 bases spanning the gap. Germline CDR1 reads SGDLS; CDR2 reads YYNGEE. CDR3 in amino acids: CASSVGVRETQYF. The CDR3 DNA follows: TGTGCCAGCAGCGTAGGTGTCCGGGAGACCCAGTACTTC.

V usage is TRBV25-1 and J usage is TRBJ2-2, with 7 bases that match TRBD2. Germline-derived CDR1 and CDR2 are MGHDK and SYGVNS. V was pared by 3 bases and J by 8 bases, with 12 bases of the junction left unmatched. This CDR3 region has 16 residues. Here the CDR3 DNA reads TGTGCCAGCAGTGACATCAGGAGGGAGGGTTCGGGGGAGCTGTTTTTT. The encoded protein is CASSDIRREGSGELFF.

The chain employs TRBV15 and TRBJ1-5; D unclear. V gave up 1 base and J gave up 2 bases, with 12 bases separating them. Germline values: CDR1 LNHNV, CDR2 YYDKDF (reference sequence). The CDR3 runs 16 residues. CDR3 region: CATSRGGKRGNQPQHF. For the CDR3, the DNA is TGTGCCACCAGCAGAGGCGGAAAACGAGGCAATCAGCCCCAGCATTTT.

The rearrangement joins TRBV9 to TRBJ2-7, with D maybe TRBD2 (5 bases). CDR3 length: 13 residues. Trimming removed 0 bases from V and 6 bases from J, with 10 bases in between. The V gene's germline CDR1 is SGDLS and CDR2 YYNGEE. The chain's CDR3 is CASSVEAAGEQYF. CDR3 in DNA: TGTGCCAGCAGCGTAGAGGCGGCGGGCGAGCAGTACTTC.

This chain links TRBV6-5 with TRBJ2-7; 9 nucleotides align to TRBD1. The V gene end was trimmed by 4 bases and the J gene end by 6 bases; junction bases not matched to a gene: 4. The CDR3 contains 13 residues. The germline V gene encodes CDR1 MNHEY and CDR2 SVGAGI. The CDR3 region has the DNA TGTGCCAGCAGTTCTACAGGGGGCGGCGAGCAGTACTTC. Amino acid sequence: CASSSTGGGEQYF.

The chain is built from TRBV6-6 and TRBJ2-2; tentative D call: TRBD2 (6 bases). From germline, CDR1 is MNHNY and CDR2 SVGAGI (reference sequence). The CDR3 runs to 14 residues. Deletions cut 8 bases from V and 1 base from J, with 11 bases between. The CDR3 region has the DNA TGTGCCAGCGAAGTGGGGGGGAACACCGGGGAGCTGTTTTTT. Its protein product is CASEVGGNTGELFF.

The V and J genes are TRBV13 and TRBJ2-3; the D is unclear. V lost 2 bases and J 6 bases, leaving 3 bases between the germline ends. Germline V gene lookup returns CDR1 PRHDT and CDR2 FYEKMQ (reference sequence). The CDR3 length is 11 residues. Written as DNA, the CDR3 is TGTGCCAGCAGCTTACTTGATACGCAGTATTTT. It codes for CASSLLDTQYF.